These T cell receptor beta chains were read from a single sample in a study of blood T cells in healthy people across ages. Each CDR3 protein is one row after TCRdb ran MiXCR on the 5' RACE reads. Of hundreds of thousands of distinct CDR3 sequences in the sample, around 50% are singletons; the top ten hold under 30%. Sequences were obtained from blood. Source of these receptors: a man aged 40-50 years in good health. Both conserved end residues are part of each CDR3. A D gene is named only where the DNA matches it firmly. Not all rows give a size; the values are once, few, many and, for expanded clones, a class.

size	V	D	J	CDR3	DNA
-	TRBV9	TRBD2	TRBJ2-7	CASSARDYYEQYF	TGTGCCAGCAGCGCACGGGACTACTACGAGCAGTACTTC
-	TRBV28	-	TRBJ2-3	CASSFGRWEAGKTDTQYF	TGTGCCAGCAGTTTTGGCCGCTGGGAGGCGGGAAAAACAGATACGCAGTATTTT
-	TRBV9	-	TRBJ2-7	CASSVGPLGQTYEQYF	TGTGCCAGCAGCGTAGGCCCCCTAGGGCAGACCTACGAGCAGTACTTC
-	TRBV4-3	TRBD2	TRBJ2-5	CASSQFSGRAGYETQYF	TGCGCCAGCAGCCAATTTAGCGGGAGGGCCGGCTACGAGACCCAGTACTTC
-	TRBV10-3	-	TRBJ1-5	CAISELDLGNQPQHF	TGTGCCATCAGTGAACTAGATTTGGGCAATCAGCCCCAGCATTTT
-	TRBV18	-	TRBJ1-2	CASSPQAEIAAYGYTF	TGTGCCAGCTCCCCTCAGGCGGAGATCGCGGCCTATGGCTACACCTTC
-	TRBV6-5	-	TRBJ2-7	CASSRGRRTYEQYF	TGTGCCAGCAGCCGGGGACGTAGGACCTACGAGCAGTACTTC
many	TRBV20-1	TRBD2	TRBJ2-5	CSARDRAGLAAETQYF	TGCAGTGCTAGAGATCGGGCGGGACTAGCCGCAGAGACCCAGTACTTC
-	TRBV5-5	-	TRBJ2-7	CASSFRDRIDPGAYEQYF	TGTGCCAGCAGCTTCCGGGACCGCATCGACCCTGGGGCCTACGAGCAGTACTTC
-	TRBV20-1	TRBD1	TRBJ2-7	CSARTGGEGYEQYF	TGCAGTGCGAGGACAGGGGGCGAGGGTTACGAGCAGTACTTC
-	TRBV6-6	-	TRBJ1-1	CASSPGLRVATEAFF	TGTGCCAGCAGCCCGGGACTCCGAGTCGCGACTGAAGCTTTCTTT
few	TRBV6-5	TRBD2	TRBJ2-7	CASTRGASGTYEQYF	TGTGCCAGCACCAGGGGAGCTAGCGGGACGTACGAGCAGTACTTC
-	TRBV7-6	TRBD2	TRBJ2-5	CASSLLKGLAGSNEQYF	TGTGCCAGCAGCTTATTAAAGGGACTAGCGGGGTCAAATGAGCAGTACTTC
-	TRBV28	TRBD1	TRBJ1-5	CASSLPTGGLYQPQHF	TGTGCCAGCAGCCTTCCGACAGGGGGCTTATATCAGCCCCAGCATTTT
few	TRBV6-4	-	TRBJ2-3	CASSDGTSSTDTQYF	TGTGCCAGCAGTGACGGGACGTCAAGCACAGATACGCAGTATTTT
-	TRBV6-2/TRBV6-3	-	TRBJ1-5	CASSGTENQPQHF	TGTGCCAGCAGCGGGACCGAGAATCAGCCCCAGCATTTT
-	TRBV20-1	-	TRBJ1-2	CSARDPWDYGYTF	TGCAGTGCTAGGGACCCTTGGGACTATGGCTACACCTTC
few	TRBV4-3	-	TRBJ2-7	CASSQGRVSREQYF	TGCGCCAGCAGCCAAGGTCGGGTCAGTCGGGAGCAGTACTTC
few	TRBV20-1	-	TRBJ2-3	CSAKGDADTQYF	TGCAGTGCTAAGGGGGACGCAGATACGCAGTATTTT
few	TRBV7-2	-	TRBJ2-7	CASSLIQDSYEQYF	TGTGCCAGCAGCTTAATCCAAGACTCCTACGAGCAGTACTTC
few	TRBV24-1	-	TRBJ2-7	CATSDSGTKVGDEQYF	TGTGCCACCAGTGACAGCGGGACAAAAGTTGGCGACGAGCAGTACTTC
once	TRBV6-5	-	TRBJ2-5	CASRKRAGPETQYF	TGTGCCAGCAGGAAACGGGCAGGCCCAGAGACCCAGTACTTC
-	TRBV27	-	TRBJ2-7	CASSLRGQKRAYEQYF	TGTGCCAGCAGTCTCCGGGGCCAAAAGCGCGCCTACGAGCAGTACTTC
-	TRBV27	-	TRBJ1-5	CASSFWQGDQPQHF	TGTGCCAGCAGTTTTTGGCAGGGTGATCAGCCCCAGCATTTT
-	TRBV6-1	-	TRBJ1-2	CASVRASGYTF	TGTGCCAGCGTTAGGGCCAGTGGCTACACCTTC
-	TRBV13	TRBD1	TRBJ2-5	CASSLGGTEETQYF	TGTGCCAGCAGCTTAGGCGGGACAGAAGAGACCCAGTACTTC
-	TRBV9	-	TRBJ2-1	CASSAEGTRYNEQFF	TGTGCCAGCAGCGCCGAGGGGACGCGCTACAATGAGCAGTTCTTC
-	TRBV20-1	-	TRBJ1-1	CSAREQGETFF	TGCAGTGCTAGAGAGCAGGGTGAGACTTTCTTT
-	TRBV7-2	TRBD2	TRBJ2-1	CASSPRLAGGLGEQFF	TGTGCCAGCAGCCCCCGACTAGCGGGAGGGCTGGGGGAGCAGTTCTTC
-	TRBV29-1	-	TRBJ1-1	CSVEEVLNTEAFF	TGCAGCGTTGAAGAGGTCTTGAACACTGAAGCTTTCTTT
-	TRBV20-1	-	TRBJ2-3	CSARLLLTDTQYF	TGCAGTGCCAGACTATTACTGACAGATACGCAGTATTTT
-	TRBV7-3	-	TRBJ2-3	CASSLRDSGGTDTQYF	TGTGCCAGCAGCTTGAGGGACTCCGGAGGGACAGATACGCAGTATTTT
-	TRBV6-6	TRBD2	TRBJ2-3	CASLERTSKTDTQYF	TGTGCCAGCCTTGAGCGGACTAGTAAAACAGATACGCAGTATTTT
-	TRBV5-1	TRBD2	TRBJ2-7	CASSLSFGTSGVQRSSYNEQYF	TGCGCCAGCAGCTTAAGTTTCGGGACTAGCGGGGTGCAGAGGAGCTCCTACAATGAGCAGTACTTC
-	TRBV4-3	-	TRBJ2-3	CASSLGSIGTDTQYF	TGCGCCAGCAGCTTGGGAAGTATCGGAACAGATACGCAGTATTTT
-	TRBV7-9	TRBD1	TRBJ2-3	CASSSPDSRRWGQILDTQYF	TGTGCCAGCAGCTCCCCCGATTCGAGAAGGTGGGGACAGATACTAGATACGCAGTATTTT
-	TRBV5-5	-	TRBJ2-7	CASSLGWGSGFYEQYF	TGTGCCAGCAGCTTGGGGTGGGGAAGCGGATTCTACGAGCAGTACTTC
-	TRBV15	-	TRBJ2-3	CATTVGPSTDTQYF	TGTGCCACCACCGTGGGACCTAGCACAGATACGCAGTATTTT
many	TRBV12-3/TRBV12-4	-	TRBJ2-7	CASSSYPLNRDPYEQYF	TGTGCCAGCAGTTCCTACCCACTCAATCGGGACCCCTACGAGCAGTACTTC
-	TRBV5-1	TRBD2	TRBJ2-1	CASSLEPTSGRRREQFF	TGCGCCAGCAGCTTGGAACCAACTAGCGGGAGGCGTCGGGAGCAGTTCTTC
-	TRBV6-5	-	TRBJ2-3	CASTPGAENTDTQYF	TGTGCCAGCACCCCCGGAGCAGAAAACACAGATACGCAGTATTTT
-	TRBV2	TRBD2	TRBJ2-1	CASRRTSGSADEQFF	TGTGCCAGCAGGAGGACTAGCGGGAGTGCCGATGAGCAGTTCTTC